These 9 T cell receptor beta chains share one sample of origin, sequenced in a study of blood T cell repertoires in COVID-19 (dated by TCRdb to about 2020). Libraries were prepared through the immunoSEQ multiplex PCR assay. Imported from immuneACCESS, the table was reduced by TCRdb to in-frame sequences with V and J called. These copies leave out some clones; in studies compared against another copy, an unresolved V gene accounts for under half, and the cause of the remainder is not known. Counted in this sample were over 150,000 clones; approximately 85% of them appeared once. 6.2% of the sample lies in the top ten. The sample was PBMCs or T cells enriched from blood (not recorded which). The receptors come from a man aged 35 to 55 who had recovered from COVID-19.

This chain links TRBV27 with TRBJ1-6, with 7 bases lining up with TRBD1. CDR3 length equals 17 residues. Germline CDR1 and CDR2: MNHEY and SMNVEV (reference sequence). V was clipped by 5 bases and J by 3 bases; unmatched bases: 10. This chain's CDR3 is CASSLDHTGVYNSPLHF. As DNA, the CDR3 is TGTGCCAGCAGTCTTGACCATACAGGGGTCTATAATTCACCCCTCCACTTT.

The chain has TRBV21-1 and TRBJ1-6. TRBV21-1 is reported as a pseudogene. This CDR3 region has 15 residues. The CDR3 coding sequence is TGTGCCACGGGGTTCCGGAGCTCCTATAATTCACCCCTCCACTTT. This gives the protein CATGFRSSYNSPLHF.

CDR3 amino acids: CASSLGQQDSPLHF. CDR3 nucleotide sequence: TGTGCCAGCAGTTTAGGACAGCAAGATTCACCCCTCCACTTT. The gene calls are TRBV28 and TRBJ1-6, with D possibly being TRBD1 (6 bases). The CDR3 extends over 14 amino acids. Germline CDR1 is MDHEN and CDR2 is SYDVKM. Trimming left V 2 bases short and J 8 bases short, with 10 bases between.

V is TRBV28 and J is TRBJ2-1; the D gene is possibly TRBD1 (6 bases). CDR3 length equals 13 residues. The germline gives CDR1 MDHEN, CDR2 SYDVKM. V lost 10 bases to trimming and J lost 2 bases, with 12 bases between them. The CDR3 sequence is CATQGTTYNEQFF. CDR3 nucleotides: TGTGCCACCCAGGGGACCACCTACAATGAGCAGTTCTTC.

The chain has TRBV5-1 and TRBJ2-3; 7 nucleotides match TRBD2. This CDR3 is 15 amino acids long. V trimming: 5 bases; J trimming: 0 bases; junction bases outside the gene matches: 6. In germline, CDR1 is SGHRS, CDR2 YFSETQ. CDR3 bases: TGCGCCAGCAGGGCTAGCGGTCCTAGCACAGATACGCAGTATTTT. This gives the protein CASRASGPSTDTQYF.

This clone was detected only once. CDR3 DNA: TGTGCCTGGAGCGAACCCTGGGACAGGGGGCACACAGATACGCAGTATTTT. Its protein is CAWSEPWDRGHTDTQYF. J is TRBJ2-3 and V is TRBV30; 12 nucleotides match TRBD1. CDR1 is GTSNPN, CDR2 SVGIG, per germline (reference sequence). This CDR3 contains 17 residues. V gave up 3 bases and J gave up 2 bases; unmatched junction bases: 9.

The CDR3 reads CASSENRALNIQYF. CDR3 sequence (DNA): TGTGCCAGCAGTGAAAACAGGGCGTTGAACATTCAGTACTTC. The rearrangement links TRBV6-1 to TRBJ2-4; D may be TRBD1 (6 bases). CDR3 length: 14 amino acids. Germline CDR1 reads MNHNS; CDR2 reads SASEGT. Between the trimmed V and J ends, which lost 2 bases and 7 bases, there was a span of 12 bases.

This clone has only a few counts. The DNA of the CDR3 is TGTGCCAGCAGTTACCGGGGACAGGGGGGGAGAGGAACCTACAATGAGCAGTTCTTC. Residues: CASSYRGQGGRGTYNEQFF. The chain couples TRBV28 to TRBJ2-1, with TRBD1 matching 11 bases. The CDR3 is 19 amino acids. Looked up from germline, CDR1 is MDHEN and CDR2 is SYDVKM. The ends lost 4 bases at V and 2 bases at J; junction bases unmatched: 13.

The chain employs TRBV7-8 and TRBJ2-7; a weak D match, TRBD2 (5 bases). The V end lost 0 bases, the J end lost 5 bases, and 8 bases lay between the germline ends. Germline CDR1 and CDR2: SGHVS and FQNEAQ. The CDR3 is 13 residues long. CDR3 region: CASSLAGSDEQYF. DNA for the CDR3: TGTGCCAGCAGCTTAGCGGGTAGCGACGAGCAGTACTTC. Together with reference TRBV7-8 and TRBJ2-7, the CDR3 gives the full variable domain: GAGVSQSPRYKVAKRGQDVALRCDPISGHVSLFWYQQALGQGPEFLTYFQNEAQLDKSGLPSDRFFAERPEGSVSTLKIQRTQQEDSAVYLCASSLAGSDEQYFGPGTRLTVT.